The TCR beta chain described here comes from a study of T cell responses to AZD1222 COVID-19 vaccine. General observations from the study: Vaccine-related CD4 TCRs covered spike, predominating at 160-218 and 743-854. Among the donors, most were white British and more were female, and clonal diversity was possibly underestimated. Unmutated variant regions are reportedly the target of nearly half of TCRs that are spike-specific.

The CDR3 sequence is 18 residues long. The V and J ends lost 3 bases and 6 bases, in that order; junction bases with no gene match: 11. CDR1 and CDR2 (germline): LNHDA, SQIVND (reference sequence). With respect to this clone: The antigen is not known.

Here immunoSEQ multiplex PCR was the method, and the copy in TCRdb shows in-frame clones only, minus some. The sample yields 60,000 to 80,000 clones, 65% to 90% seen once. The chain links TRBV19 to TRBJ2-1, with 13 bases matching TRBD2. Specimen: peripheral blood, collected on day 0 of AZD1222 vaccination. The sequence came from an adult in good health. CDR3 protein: CASSMRLAGGKLSNEQFF. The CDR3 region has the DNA TGTGCCAGTAGTATGCGACTAGCGGGGGGTAAGTTATCCAATGAGCAGTTCTTC. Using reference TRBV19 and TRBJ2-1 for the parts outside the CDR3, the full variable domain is DGGITQSPKYLFRKEGQNVTLSCEQNLNHDAMYWYRQDPGQGLRLIYYSQIVNDFQKGDIAEGYSVSREKKESFPLTVTSAQKNPTAFYLCASSMRLAGGKLSNEQFFGPGTRLTVL.